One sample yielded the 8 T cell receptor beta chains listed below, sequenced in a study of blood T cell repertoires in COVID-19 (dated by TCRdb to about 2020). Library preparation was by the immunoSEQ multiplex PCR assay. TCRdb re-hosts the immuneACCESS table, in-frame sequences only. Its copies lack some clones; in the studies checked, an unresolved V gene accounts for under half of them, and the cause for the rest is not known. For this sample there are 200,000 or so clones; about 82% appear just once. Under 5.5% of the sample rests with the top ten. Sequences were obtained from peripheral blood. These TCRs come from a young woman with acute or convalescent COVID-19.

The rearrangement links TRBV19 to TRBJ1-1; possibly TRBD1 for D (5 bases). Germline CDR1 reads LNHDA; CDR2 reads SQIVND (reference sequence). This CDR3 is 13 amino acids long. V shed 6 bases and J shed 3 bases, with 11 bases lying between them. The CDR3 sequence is CASSEQADTEAFF. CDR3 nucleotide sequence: TGTGCCAGTAGCGAACAGGCGGACACTGAAGCTTTCTTT.

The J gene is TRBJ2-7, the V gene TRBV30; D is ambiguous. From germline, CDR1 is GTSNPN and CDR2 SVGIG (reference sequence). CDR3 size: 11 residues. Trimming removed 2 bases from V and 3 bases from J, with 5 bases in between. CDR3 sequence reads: CAWSSIYEQYF. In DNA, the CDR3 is TGTGCCTGGAGTTCCATCTACGAGCAGTACTTC.

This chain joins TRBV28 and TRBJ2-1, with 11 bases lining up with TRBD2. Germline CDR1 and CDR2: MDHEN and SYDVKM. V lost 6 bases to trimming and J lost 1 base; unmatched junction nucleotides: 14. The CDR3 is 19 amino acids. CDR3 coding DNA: TGTGCCAGCAGCGGCCGACTAGCGGGAAGGGGGATTTCCTACAATGAGCAGTTCTTC. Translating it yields CASSGRLAGRGISYNEQFF.

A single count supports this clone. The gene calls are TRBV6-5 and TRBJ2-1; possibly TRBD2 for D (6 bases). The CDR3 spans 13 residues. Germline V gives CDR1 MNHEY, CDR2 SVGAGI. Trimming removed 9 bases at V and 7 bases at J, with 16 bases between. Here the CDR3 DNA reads TGTGCCAGAGGAGGGGATAGGGTGAATGAGCAGTTCTTC. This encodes CARGGDRVNEQFF.

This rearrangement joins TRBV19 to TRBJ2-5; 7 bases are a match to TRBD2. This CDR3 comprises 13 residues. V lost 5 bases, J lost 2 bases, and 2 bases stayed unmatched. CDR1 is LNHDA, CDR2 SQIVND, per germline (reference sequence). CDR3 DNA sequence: TGTGCCAGTAGTTTTAGCGGGCAAGAGACCCAGTACTTC. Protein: CASSFSGQETQYF.

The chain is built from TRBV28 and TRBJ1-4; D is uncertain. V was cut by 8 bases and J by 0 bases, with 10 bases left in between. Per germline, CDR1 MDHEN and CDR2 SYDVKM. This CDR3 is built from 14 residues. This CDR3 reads CASAMRATNEKLFF. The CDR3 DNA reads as TGTGCCAGCGCCATGCGGGCAACTAATGAAAAACTGTTTTTT.

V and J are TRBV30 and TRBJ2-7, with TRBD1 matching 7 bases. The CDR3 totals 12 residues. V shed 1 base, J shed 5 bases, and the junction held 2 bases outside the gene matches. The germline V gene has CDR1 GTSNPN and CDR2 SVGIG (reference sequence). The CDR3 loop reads CAWSATGNEQYF. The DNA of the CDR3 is TGTGCCTGGAGTGCGACAGGGAACGAGCAGTACTTC.

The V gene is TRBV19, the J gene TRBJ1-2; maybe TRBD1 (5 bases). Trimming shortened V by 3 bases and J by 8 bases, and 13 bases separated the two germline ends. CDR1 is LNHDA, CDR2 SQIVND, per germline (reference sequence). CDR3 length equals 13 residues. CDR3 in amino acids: CASSIHGDLGYTF. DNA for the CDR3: TGTGCCAGTAGTATTCACGGGGACTTAGGCTACACCTTC.